This TCR beta chain came from a study of cytomegalovirus exposure and HLA in healthy donors. For the study at large: Out of about 360 genotyped donors, about 80% belonged to the Caucasian-associated ancestry cluster. Overall study findings and caveats: In vitro work confirmed that a few CMV-associated chains recognize CMV antigens. In a later analysis, donors in an Asian-associated ancestry cluster reportedly had fewer N-insertions in productive TCRs than the cohort mean.

About this clone: Its antigen is not known.

The germline CDR1 and CDR2 sequences are SGDLS and YYNGEE. The V and J ends lost 0 bases and 3 bases, in that order; junction bases with no gene match: 3. The CDR3 consists of 14 residues. The study ran its PCR with 60 Vbeta and 13 Jbeta primers. Clones were read by immunoSEQ multiplex PCR, and TCRdb kept only the in-frame ones, dropping some. The data hold about 120,000 clones, with around 77% observed a single time. The origin of this receptor is a male donor in good health and CMV-seropositive. Sample: PBMCs. The chain joins TRBV9 to TRBJ2-7; 7 bases agree with TRBD2. DNA for the CDR3: TGTGCCAGCAGCGTAGGGGGGAGGGGCTACGAGCAGTACTTC. This sequence encodes CASSVGGRGYEQYF.